Here is one T cell receptor (beta chain) with its context. The sample comes from a study of cytotoxic CD8 clonotypes in ibrutinib-treated CLL. The TCR beta libraries used roughly 2.2 micrograms of genomic DNA that came from cryopreserved PBMCs. The data were produced by immunoSEQ multiplex PCR, yet TCRdb's version contains in-frame clones alone and is incomplete. The data hold 40,000 to 50,000 clones, with roughly 63% observed a single time. This CDR3 contains 15 residues. Germline V lookup: CDR1 MNHEY, CDR2 SMNVEV (reference sequence). V lost 6 bases and J 6 bases, leaving 21 bases between the germline ends.

This TCR came from a human donor with chronic lymphocytic leukemia. Sequencing was performed on PBMCs, taken after 24 months of ibrutinib treatment. The rearrangement links TRBV27 to TRBJ2-7; D remains ambiguous. The CDR3 is CASSHHGSLVGEQYF. CDR3 in DNA: TGTGCCAGCAGCCACCACGGGTCCCTGGTCGGCGAGCAGTACTTC.